This TCR beta chain was sequenced during a study of CD8+CD57+ T cells in acquired aplastic anemia. Study findings and constraints: The CD8+ Simpson's diversity of patients and controls was not significantly different. Both patients and controls carried the same twenty-nine CD8+ CDR3 sequences.

The V end was cut by 1 base, the J end by 3 bases, with 13 bases between. Germline V gene data show CDR1 as DFQATT and CDR2 as SNEGSKA (reference sequence). CDR3 length equals 15 residues. As concerns this clonotype: The antigen is undetermined. This sequence may be a read error, since a much larger clone differs from it by one base.

TCR beta VDJ and CDR3 profiles were obtained from a genomic DNA template. MiXCR, applied by TCRdb to the reads, yields one record per CDR3 protein. Of fewer than 250,000 distinct CDR3 sequences in the sample, around 46% were seen once. Patients chosen for sequencing had shown CD8+CD57+ cell expansion by flow cytometry. Patients, without exception, had severe acquired aplastic anemia. The TCR comes from a human donor with aplastic anemia. The chain employs TRBV20-1 and TRBJ1-5; TRBD1 is a possible D gene (6 bases). Sequencing was done on a sample of sorted CD4+, CD8+, or CD8+CD57+ T cells (not recorded which) from PBMCs. CDR3 nucleotide sequence: TGCAGTGCTAGAGCTCCTGGGGGCAACAATCAGCCCCAGCATTTT. This encodes CSARAPGGNNQPQHF.